What follows is one T cell receptor (beta chain) and its context. The data derive from a study of blood T cell repertoires in COVID-19. Here immunoSEQ multiplex PCR was the method, and the copy in TCRdb shows in-frame clones only, minus some. The sample holds 100,000 or so clones, 65% to 85% seen once. CDR1 and CDR2 from the germline V gene are MNHNY and SVGAGI (reference sequence). The CDR3 extends over 16 amino acids. Deletions cut 7 bases from V and 2 bases from J, with 17 bases between. Sequenced material: peripheral blood. This chain joins TRBV6-6 and TRBJ2-2, with D perhaps matching TRBD2 (6 bases). The sequence was collected from a man aged 65 to 79 with active or convalescent COVID-19. CDR3 bases: TGTGCCAGCAATGGAGGGTTCCTTTTTAACACCGGGGAGCTGTTTTTT. Protein sequence: CASNGGFLFNTGELFF.